The clone carrying this TCR beta chain was recorded many times. Time point specified: newly diagnosed GD, antithyroid drugs for less than 3 months. Generation of the TCR library employed RNA extracted from PBMCs. This sample was included in a study of regulatory T cells in long-lasting Graves disease. Both iRepertoire HTBI primers and Arm-PCR of CDR3 regions were used to build the TCR beta libraries. Each CDR3 protein gets one entry after TCRdb re-called the multiplex PCR reads with MiXCR. The sample yields 400,000 to 650,000 distinct CDR3 sequences, roughly 15% seen once. These data also featured in a second study, about T cells in Graves' hyperthyroidism and ophthalmopathy.

Sample: peripheral blood mononuclear cells (PBMCs), taken at new diagnosis, from a patient treated with antithyroid drugs. The sequence was obtained from a woman aged 40 to 65 with Graves disease.

CDR3 coding DNA: TGTGCCAGCAGTACGTGGGACTATTTTAAGACGTACGGAGATACGCAGTATTTT. It encodes CASSTWDYFKTYGDTQYF. The chain links TRBV28 to TRBJ2-3; TRBD2 matches at 7 bases. V dropped 5 bases and J dropped 5; count of bases not matched to a gene: 19. The length of the CDR3 is 18 residues. The germline gives CDR1 MDHEN, CDR2 SYDVKM.